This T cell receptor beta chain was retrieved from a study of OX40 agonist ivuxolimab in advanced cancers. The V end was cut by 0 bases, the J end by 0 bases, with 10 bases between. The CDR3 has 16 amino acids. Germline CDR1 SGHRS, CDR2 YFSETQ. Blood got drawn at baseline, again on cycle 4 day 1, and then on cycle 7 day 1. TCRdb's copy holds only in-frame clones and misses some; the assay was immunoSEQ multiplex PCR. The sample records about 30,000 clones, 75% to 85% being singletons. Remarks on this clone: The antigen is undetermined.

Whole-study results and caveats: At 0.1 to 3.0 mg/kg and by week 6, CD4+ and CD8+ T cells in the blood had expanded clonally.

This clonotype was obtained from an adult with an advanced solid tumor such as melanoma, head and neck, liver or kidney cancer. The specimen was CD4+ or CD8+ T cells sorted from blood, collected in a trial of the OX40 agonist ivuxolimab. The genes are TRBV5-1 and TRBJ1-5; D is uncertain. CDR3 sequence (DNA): TGCGCCAGCAGCTTGGCAGGTCCGAATAGCAATCAGCCCCAGCATTTT. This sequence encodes CASSLAGPNSNQPQHF.